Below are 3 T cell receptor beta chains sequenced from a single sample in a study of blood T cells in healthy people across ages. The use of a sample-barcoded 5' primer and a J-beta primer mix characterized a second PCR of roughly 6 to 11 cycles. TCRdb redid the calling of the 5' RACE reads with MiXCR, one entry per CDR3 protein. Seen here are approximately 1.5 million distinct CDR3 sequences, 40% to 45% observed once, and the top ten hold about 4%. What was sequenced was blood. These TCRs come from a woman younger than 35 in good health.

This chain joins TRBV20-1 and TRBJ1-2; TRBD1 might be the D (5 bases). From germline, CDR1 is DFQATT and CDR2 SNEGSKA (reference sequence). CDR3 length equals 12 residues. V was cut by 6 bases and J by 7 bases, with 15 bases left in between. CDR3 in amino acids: CSAEGTDIGYTF. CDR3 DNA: TGCAGTGCGGAAGGGACGGACATTGGCTACACCTTC.

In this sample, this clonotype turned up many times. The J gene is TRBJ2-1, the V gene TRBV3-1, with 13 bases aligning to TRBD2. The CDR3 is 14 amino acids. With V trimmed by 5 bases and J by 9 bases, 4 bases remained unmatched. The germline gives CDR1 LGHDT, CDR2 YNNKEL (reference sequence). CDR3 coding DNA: TGTGCCAGCAGCGAGACTAGCGGGAGGATTGAGCAGTTCTTC. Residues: CASSETSGRIEQFF.

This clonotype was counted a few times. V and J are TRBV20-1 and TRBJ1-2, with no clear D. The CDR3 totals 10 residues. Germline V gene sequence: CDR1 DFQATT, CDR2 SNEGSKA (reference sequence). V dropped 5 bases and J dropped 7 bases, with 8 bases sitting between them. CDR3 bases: TGCAGTGCTTCCCCTCCTGGCTACACCTTC. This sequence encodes CSASPPGYTF.